Presented here are 2 T cell receptor beta chains from one specimen sequenced in a study of PD-1 blockade in mismatch repair-deficient tumors. Only in-frame clones appear in the TCRdb table, and some are missing; sequencing was by immunoSEQ multiplex PCR. The table records 75,000 to 80,000 clones, about four fifths of them present only once. Material: peripheral blood, obtained 44 weeks after starting pembrolizumab. These receptors all stem from an adult with mismatch repair-deficient cancer.

This clone was seen only a few times. Other DNA sequences in the sample encode the same CDR3. This chain connects TRBV7-3 to TRBJ2-2; D not certain. V was shortened by 5 bases and J by 2 bases, with 3 bases between the two germline ends. The CDR3 has 12 amino acids. CDR1 and CDR2 (germline): SGHTA, FQGTGA. In nucleotides, the CDR3 is TGTGCCAGCAGCCCTAACACCGGGGAGCTGTTTTTT. Its protein product is CASSPNTGELFF.

This clone was observed a single time. V and J are TRBV6-6 and TRBJ2-3, with D hard to call. Germline loops: CDR1 MNHNY, CDR2 SVGAGI (reference sequence). The V gene lost 4 bases and the J gene lost 2 bases, with 10 bases spanning the gap. This CDR3 is built from 14 residues. CDR3 sequence reads: CASSFTTATDTQYF. As DNA, the CDR3 is TGTGCCAGCAGTTTCACTACGGCCACAGATACGCAGTATTTT.